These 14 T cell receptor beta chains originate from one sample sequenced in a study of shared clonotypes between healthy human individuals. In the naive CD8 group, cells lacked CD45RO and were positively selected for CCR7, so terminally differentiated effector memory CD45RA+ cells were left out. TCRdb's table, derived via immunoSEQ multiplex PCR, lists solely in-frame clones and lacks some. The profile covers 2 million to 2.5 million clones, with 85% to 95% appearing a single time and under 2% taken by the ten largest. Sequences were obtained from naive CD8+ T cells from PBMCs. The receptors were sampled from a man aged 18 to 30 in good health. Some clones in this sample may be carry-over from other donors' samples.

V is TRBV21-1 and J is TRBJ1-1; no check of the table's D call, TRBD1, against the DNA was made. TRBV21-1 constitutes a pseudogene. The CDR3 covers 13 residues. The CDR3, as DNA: TGTGCCAGCAGCAAAGCGCGCCAGGGAGAAGCTTTCTTT. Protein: CASSKARQGEAFF.

This CDR3 reads CASSLRLLTDTQYF. CDR3 bases: TGTGCCAGCAGCTTAAGGCTCCTCACAGATACGCAGTATTTT. The chain recombines TRBV7-6 with TRBJ2-3; unclear D gene. V shed 2 bases and J shed 2 bases, with 8 bases lying between them. The length of the CDR3 is 14 residues. From germline, CDR1 is SGHVS and CDR2 FNYEAQ.

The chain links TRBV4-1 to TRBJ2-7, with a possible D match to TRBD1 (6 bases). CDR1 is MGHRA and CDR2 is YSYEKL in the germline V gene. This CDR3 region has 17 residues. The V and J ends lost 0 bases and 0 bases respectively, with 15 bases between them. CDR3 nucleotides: TGCGCCAGCAGCCAAGATGTGAGGACAGAGGGCTCCTACGAGCAGTACTTC. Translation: CASSQDVRTEGSYEQYF.

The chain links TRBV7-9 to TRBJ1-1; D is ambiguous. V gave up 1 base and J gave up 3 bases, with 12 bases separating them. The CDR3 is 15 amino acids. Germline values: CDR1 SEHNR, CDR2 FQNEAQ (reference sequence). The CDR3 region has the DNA TGTGCCAGCAGCTTAGGAGCGCAGGCGTACACTGAAGCTTTCTTT. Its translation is CASSLGAQAYTEAFF.

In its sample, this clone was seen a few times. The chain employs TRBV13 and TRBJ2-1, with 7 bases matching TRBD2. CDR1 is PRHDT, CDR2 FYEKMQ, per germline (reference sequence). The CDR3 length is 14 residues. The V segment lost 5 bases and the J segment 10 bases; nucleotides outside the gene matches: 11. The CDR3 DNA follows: TGTGCCAGCAGCCCCGAGCGGGACTCCAGAGAGCAGTTCTTC. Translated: CASSPERDSREQFF.

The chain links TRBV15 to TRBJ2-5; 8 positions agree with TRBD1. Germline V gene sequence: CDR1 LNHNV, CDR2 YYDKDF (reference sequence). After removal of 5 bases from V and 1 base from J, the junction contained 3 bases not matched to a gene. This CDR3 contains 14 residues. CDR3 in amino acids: CATSYGTGQETQYF. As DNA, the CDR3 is TGTGCCACCAGCTATGGGACAGGCCAAGAGACCCAGTACTTC.

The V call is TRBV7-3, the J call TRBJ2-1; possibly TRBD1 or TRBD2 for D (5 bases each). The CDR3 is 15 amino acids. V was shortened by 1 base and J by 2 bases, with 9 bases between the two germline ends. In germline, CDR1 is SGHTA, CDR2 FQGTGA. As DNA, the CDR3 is TGTGCCAGCAGCTTAAACGAGGGACCCTACAATGAGCAGTTCTTC. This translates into CASSLNEGPYNEQFF.

The DNA for the CDR3 is TGTGCCAGCAGTTTTTCTGTAGAGCGGGGGCCCAGGGACACCGGGGAGCTGTTTTTT. It is translated as CASSFSVERGPRDTGELFF. The chain couples TRBV28 to TRBJ2-2; TRBD2 matches at 8 bases. The CDR3 has 19 residues. Germline loops: CDR1 MDHEN, CDR2 SYDVKM. V trimming: 3 bases; J trimming: 3 bases; junction bases outside the gene matches: 15.

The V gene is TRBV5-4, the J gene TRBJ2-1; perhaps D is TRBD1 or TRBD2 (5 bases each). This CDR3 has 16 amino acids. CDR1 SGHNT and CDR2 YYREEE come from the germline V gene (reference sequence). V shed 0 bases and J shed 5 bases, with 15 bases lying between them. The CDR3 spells CASSLGSRDRNNEQFF. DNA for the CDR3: TGTGCCAGCAGCTTGGGGTCCCGGGACCGCAACAATGAGCAGTTCTTC.

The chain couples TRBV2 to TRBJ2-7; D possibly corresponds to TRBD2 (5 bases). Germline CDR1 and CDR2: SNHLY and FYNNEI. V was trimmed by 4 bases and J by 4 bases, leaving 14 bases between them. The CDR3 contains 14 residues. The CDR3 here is CASSATPSGYEQYF. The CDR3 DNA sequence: TGTGCCAGCAGTGCGACCCCCTCGGGGTACGAGCAGTACTTC.

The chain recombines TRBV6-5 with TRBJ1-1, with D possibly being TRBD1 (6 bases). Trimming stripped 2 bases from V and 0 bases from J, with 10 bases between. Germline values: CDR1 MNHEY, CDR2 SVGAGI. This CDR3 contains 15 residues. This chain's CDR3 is CASSYPRGMNTEAFF. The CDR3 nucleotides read TGTGCCAGCAGTTACCCCAGGGGCATGAACACTGAAGCTTTCTTT.

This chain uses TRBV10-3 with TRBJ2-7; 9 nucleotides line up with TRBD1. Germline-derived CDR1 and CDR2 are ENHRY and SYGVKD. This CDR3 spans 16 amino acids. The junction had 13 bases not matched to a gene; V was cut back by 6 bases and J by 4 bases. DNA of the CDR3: TGTGCCATCAGCCTAACAGGGGGCGCGAATAGATACGAGCAGTACTTC. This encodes CAISLTGGANRYEQYF.

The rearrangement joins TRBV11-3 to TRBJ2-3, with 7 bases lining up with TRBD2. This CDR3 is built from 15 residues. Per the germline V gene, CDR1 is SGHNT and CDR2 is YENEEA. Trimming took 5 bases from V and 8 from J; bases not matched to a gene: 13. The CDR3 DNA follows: TGTGCCAGCAGCCCCCAACCCCGGGAGGTCGGTACGCAGTATTTT. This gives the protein CASSPQPREVGTQYF.

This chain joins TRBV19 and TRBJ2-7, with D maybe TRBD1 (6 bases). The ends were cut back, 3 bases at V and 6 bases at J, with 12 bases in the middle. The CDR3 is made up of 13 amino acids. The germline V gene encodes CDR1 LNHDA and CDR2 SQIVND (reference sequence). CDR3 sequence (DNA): TGTGCCAGTAGTATTCGGGACACCGGCGAGCAGTACTTC. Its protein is CASSIRDTGEQYF.